This entry concerns a single TCR beta chain. Antigen unknown. This entry comes from a study of cytomegalovirus exposure and HLA in healthy donors. The CDR3 is 14 amino acids. Looked up from germline, CDR1 is LNHDA and CDR2 is SQIVND (reference sequence). V was clipped by 4 bases and J by 4 bases; unmatched bases: 4. Study findings and constraints: Near-uniform donor sequencing depth was presumed by presence/absence analyses. Rare TCR sequences dominated, though some public TCRs recurred in many donors. In a later analysis, roughly 17,000 TCR beta sequences were associated with HLA alleles at 0.05 false discovery rate.

Amplification used 60 Vbeta primers and 13 Jbeta primers. The protocol was immunoSEQ multiplex PCR, while the TCRdb copy is restricted to in-frame clones and leaves out a portion. Here the sample spans 70,000 to 80,000 clones, around 73% being singletons. The receptor was derived from a woman in her 40s in good health and CMV-seropositive. The rearrangement joins TRBV19 to TRBJ2-7; 10 nucleotides align to TRBD1. The sequenced material came from PBMCs. The DNA of the CDR3 is TGTGCCAGTAGTAGCGGGACAGGGGTTTACGAGCAGTACTTC. It encodes CASSSGTGVYEQYF.